Presented here are 2 T cell receptor beta chains from one specimen sequenced in a study of blood T cell repertoires in COVID-19 (dated by TCRdb to 2019 to 2021). Library construction relied on the immunoSEQ multiplex PCR assay. This is the immuneACCESS table as TCRdb keeps it, with only in-frame sequences that have V and J called. A part of the clones is gone; compared with another copy, unresolved V genes explain less than half, and the rest is unexplained. This sample gives more than 200,000 clones in total; 86% of them show up just once. The top ten constitute just under 2% of the sample. The sample comprised peripheral blood. These TCRs come from a young man with active or convalescent COVID-19.

The chain carries TRBV4-1 and TRBJ2-5; 9 bases fit TRBD2. V shed 1 base, J shed 5 bases, and the junction held 2 bases outside the gene matches. The CDR3 extends over 14 amino acids. Germline V gene lookup returns CDR1 MGHRA and CDR2 YSYEKL. The chain's CDR3 is CASSQVAGVETQYF. DNA of the CDR3: TGCGCCAGCAGCCAAGTAGCGGGGGTGGAGACCCAGTACTTC.

The chain combines TRBV19 with TRBJ1-2; D possibly corresponds to TRBD1 (5 bases). Trimming removed 6 bases at V and 1 base at J, with 24 bases between. CDR1 is LNHDA, CDR2 SQIVND, per germline (reference sequence). This CDR3 spans 18 amino acids. The CDR3 protein is CASSGEYRTRGNNYGYTF. The CDR3 region has the DNA TGTGCCAGTAGCGGCGAATACAGGACACGCGGAAATAACTATGGCTACACCTTC.